This TCR beta chain stems from a study of blood T cell repertoires in COVID-19. Turning to the study itself: The United States, Italy and Spain were the sources of the acute and convalescent COVID-19 samples. Nucleic acid was either cDNA or gDNA, and it came from T cells, B-cell-depleted T cells, or PBMCs.

In the source study's methods: Amplification of reference gene primers provided the estimated nucleated cell counts. TCRdb keeps only in-frame clones here, not all; method: immunoSEQ multiplex PCR. The D gene and trimming were derived from the DNA, and the V and J assignments and clone size from that table. The sample lists 180,000 or so clones, about 85% occurring once. This clone appeared many times. Sequences were obtained from peripheral blood. The sequence came from a man in his sixties who had recovered from COVID-19.

Written as DNA, the CDR3 is TGTGCCATCAGTGCCTGGGGTCGGGAGAACACTGAAGCTTTCTTT. Protein sequence: CAISAWGRENTEAFF. The chain has TRBV10-3 and TRBJ1-1, with D unclear. CDR3 length: 15 amino acids. The ends were cut back, 4 bases at V and 1 base at J, with 13 bases in the middle. In germline, CDR1 is ENHRY, CDR2 SYGVKD.